A single sample gave rise to the 10 T cell receptor beta chains below, sequenced in a study of blood T cell repertoires in COVID-19. Repertoires were generated with immunoSEQ multiplex PCR, while TCRdb's copy carries only in-frame clones and drops some. The sample consists of roughly 250,000 clones, approximately 85% of them appearing once. The sample consisted of PBMCs or T cells enriched from blood (not recorded which). These receptors were collected from a woman in her 30s who had recovered from COVID-19.

The chain has TRBV15 and TRBJ1-2; D might be TRBD1 (5 bases). This CDR3 region has 15 residues. Germline-derived CDR1 and CDR2 are LNHNV and YYDKDF (reference sequence). Trimming removed 5 bases from V and 4 bases from J, with 17 bases in between. As DNA, the CDR3 is TGTGCCACCAGCGGACATTCGGGAGGAGGCTATGGCTACACCTTC. Encoded protein: CATSGHSGGGYGYTF.

J is TRBJ2-7 and V is TRBV5-6, with 7 positions matching TRBD2. The germline V gene encodes CDR1 SGHDT and CDR2 YYEEEE. The CDR3 spans 13 residues. V lost 3 bases and J lost 6; bases outside the gene matches: 6. Here the CDR3 DNA reads TGTGCCAGCAGCTCCGGAGGGAGGGCCGAGCAGTACTTC. Translated, it gives CASSSGGRAEQYF. Together with reference TRBV5-6 and TRBJ2-7, the CDR3 gives the full variable domain: DAGVTQSPTHLIKTRGQQVTLRCSPKSGHDTVSWYQQALGQGPQFIFQYYEEEERQRGNFPDRFSGHQFPNYSSELNVNALLLGDSALYLCASSSGGRAEQYFGPGTRLTVT.

V is TRBV19 and J is TRBJ2-1, with D tentatively TRBD2 (6 bases). With 6 bases removed from V and 3 bases from J, the gap between germline ends came to 15 bases. This CDR3 has 15 residues. Germline V lookup: CDR1 LNHDA, CDR2 SQIVND (reference sequence). The CDR3: CASRSGREIYNEQFF. The CDR3 DNA reads as TGTGCCAGTAGATCGGGGCGGGAAATCTACAATGAGCAGTTCTTC.

The chain has TRBV27 and TRBJ2-1; TRBD2 matches 8 bases. This CDR3 spans 14 amino acids. CDR1 MNHEY and CDR2 SMNVEV come from the germline V gene (reference sequence). Germline trimming cut 8 bases from V and 4 bases from J; bases unmatched to any gene: 7. This CDR3 reads CASLSGRKYNEQFF. For the CDR3, the DNA is TGTGCCAGCCTGAGCGGGAGAAAATACAATGAGCAGTTCTTC.

J is TRBJ1-2 and V is TRBV5-6, with 7 bases matching TRBD1. Germline lookup yields CDR1 SGHDT and CDR2 YYEEEE. This CDR3 has 16 residues. J gave up 1 base and V 1 base, and 7 bases lay outside the gene matches. This CDR3 reads CASSLYPTGLNYGYTF. The DNA for the CDR3 is TGTGCCAGCAGCTTGTATCCGACAGGGCTTAACTATGGCTACACCTTC.

V usage is TRBV21-1 and J usage is TRBJ2-3; TRBD2 is taken as the D call from the table, unchecked against the DNA. TRBV21-1 is marked as a pseudogene. The CDR3 runs 14 residues. CDR3 sequence reads: CASSKVAVTDTQYF. In DNA form, the CDR3 reads TGTGCCAGCAGCAAAGTGGCGGTCACAGATACGCAGTATTTT.

This chain connects TRBV3-1 (or the pseudogene TRBV3-2) to TRBJ1-2, with a possible D match to TRBD1 (5 bases). There are 15 residues in the CDR3. The germline V gene has CDR1 LGHDT and CDR2 YNNKEL (reference sequence). The germline V and J ends were trimmed by 4 bases and 3 bases, with 15 bases remaining between them. DNA of the CDR3: TGTGCCAGCAGCCGCGGACAAAATCGGTACTATGGCTACACCTTC. This sequence encodes CASSRGQNRYYGYTF.

This rearrangement joins TRBV5-1 to TRBJ2-7; D is uncertain. CDR3 length: 13 amino acids. The V end lost 0 bases, the J end lost 4 bases, and 8 bases lay between the germline ends. CDR1 is SGHRS, CDR2 YFSETQ, per germline. The CDR3 DNA is TGCGCCAGCAGCTTGGATAAAGCGTACGAGCAGTACTTC. This sequence encodes CASSLDKAYEQYF.

The chain couples TRBV27 to TRBJ1-5; 8 nucleotides match TRBD1. V trimming: 6 bases; J trimming: 0 bases; junction bases outside the gene matches: 4. The CDR3 has 15 amino acids. Germline V lookup: CDR1 MNHEY, CDR2 SMNVEV (reference sequence). In DNA form, the CDR3 reads TGTGCCAGCAGATGGACAGGGTTTAGCAATCAGCCCCAGCATTTT. Its protein is CASRWTGFSNQPQHF.

The chain is built from TRBV11-2 and TRBJ2-3; TRBD1 agrees at 8 bases. Germline CDR1 SGHAT, CDR2 FQNNGV. V lost 1 base to trimming and J lost 1 base; unmatched junction nucleotides: 4. The CDR3 loop spans 16 amino acids. The CDR3, as DNA: TGTGCCAGCAGCTTAGTATGGACAGGGCGCACAGATACGCAGTATTTT. Translation: CASSLVWTGRTDTQYF.